This record looks at one TCR beta chain sequence and its context. J was trimmed by 6 bases and V by 4 bases; bases with no gene match: 7. This CDR3 is 15 amino acids long. The germline gives CDR1 SGHRS, CDR2 YFSETQ. This table comes from immunoSEQ multiplex PCR, and its TCRdb copy is limited to in-frame clones, with some not included. This sample has a few hundred thousand clones, with just over 85% found just once. These data come from a study of blood T cell repertoires in COVID-19. The sequencing input was peripheral blood. This chain connects TRBV5-1 to TRBJ1-2; TRBD1 aligns across 12 bases. This receptor was identified in an elderly man with acute or convalescent COVID-19. The CDR3 nucleotides are TGCGCCAGCAGCCGCTCCGGGACAGGGGGCGATGGCTACACCTTC. This codes for CASSRSGTGGDGYTF.